One and the same sample provided the 24 T cell receptor beta chains below, sequenced in a study of shared T cell receptors in the human thymus. Produced via immunoSEQ multiplex PCR; TCRdb's table is partial and in-frame only. Among roughly 660,000 clones listed, roughly 90% were seen once. This same sample was also part of a study on human thymus T cells.

The sequenced sample consisted of thymocytes. The receptor set was obtained from a boy under two years old with a congenital heart defect.

CDR3: CASSHSRIAGVTDTQYF. CDR3 in DNA: TGTGCCAGCAGCCACTCCCGTATAGCGGGAGTCACAGATACGCAGTATTTT. The V call is TRBV14, the J call TRBJ2-3; 9 bases agree with TRBD2. Per the germline V gene, CDR1 is SGHDN and CDR2 is FVKESK. The J segment lost 2 bases and the V segment lost 3 bases, leaving 9 bases of the junction unmatched. The CDR3 consists of 17 residues. The full variable domain, in which reference TRBV14 and TRBJ2-3 provide the parts outside the CDR3, is EAGVTQFPSHSVIEKGQTVTLRCDPISGHDNLYWYRRVMGKEIKFLLHFVKESKQDESGMPNNRFLAERTGGTYSTLKVQPAELEDSGVYFCASSHSRIAGVTDTQYFGPGTRLTVL.

The gene calls are TRBV5-4 and TRBJ2-1; TRBD1 is a possible D gene (5 bases). Trimming pared 2 bases from V and 0 bases from J, leaving 15 bases between. The CDR3 length is 17 residues. Germline values: CDR1 SGHNT, CDR2 YYREEE (reference sequence). The CDR3 DNA is TGTGCCAGCAGCTTCCCGAAGGGGTTTAGCTCCTACAATGAGCAGTTCTTC. Translating gives CASSFPKGFSSYNEQFF.

This chain's CDR3 is CASMIGPVRNPGELFF. The CDR3 DNA is TGCGCCAGCATGATTGGGCCAGTCAGGAATCCCGGGGAGCTGTTTTTT. The chain is built from TRBV10-2 and TRBJ2-2; D remains ambiguous. V was shortened by 7 bases and J by 6 bases, with 21 bases between the two germline ends. Germline lookup yields CDR1 WSHSY and CDR2 SAAADI. CDR3 length: 16 amino acids.

The rearrangement uses TRBV6-5 and TRBJ2-1; a weak D match, TRBD2 (6 bases). V lost 6 bases to trimming and J lost 7 bases, with 19 bases between them. CDR3 length equals 15 residues. Germline V gene lookup returns CDR1 MNHEY and CDR2 SVGAGI. The CDR3 reads CASSLKGLLPNEQFF. CDR3 sequence (DNA): TGTGCCAGCAGCTTAAAGGGACTCCTCCCGAATGAGCAGTTCTTC.

The CDR3 DNA is TGTGCCAGCAGTGGGACAGGGCCAGGCTACGAGCAGTACTTC. Amino acids: CASSGTGPGYEQYF. J is TRBJ2-7 and V is TRBV2, with TRBD1 matching over 8 bases. The CDR3 is 14 amino acids. CDR1 and CDR2 (germline): SNHLY, FYNNEI. The J segment lost 3 bases and the V segment lost 4 bases, leaving 5 bases of the junction unmatched.

The chain carries TRBV13 and TRBJ2-1; 8 positions match TRBD1. The CDR3 has 19 amino acids. V lost 5 bases and J lost 0; bases outside the gene matches: 15. Germline V lookup: CDR1 PRHDT, CDR2 FYEKMQ (reference sequence). The CDR3 spells CASSQAGQGRYRSYNEQFF. The CDR3 DNA is TGTGCCAGCAGCCAAGCTGGACAGGGCCGTTATCGCTCCTACAATGAGCAGTTCTTC.

The chain employs TRBV4-2 and TRBJ1-2; 9 bases are shared with TRBD1. The CDR3 has 17 residues. The V gene's germline CDR1 is LGHNA and CDR2 YNFKEQ. V was clipped by 0 bases and J by 7 bases; unmatched bases: 12. This chain's CDR3 is CASSQEGPRDRVPGYTF. In DNA form, the CDR3 reads TGTGCCAGCAGCCAAGAGGGCCCCCGGGACAGGGTGCCTGGCTACACCTTC.

The chain recombines TRBV5-1 with TRBJ2-7; 8 bases align to TRBD2. Germline V gene sequence: CDR1 SGHRS, CDR2 YFSETQ. The length of the CDR3 is 14 residues. The ends lost 2 bases at V and 5 bases at J; junction bases unmatched: 6. The CDR3 protein is CASSLREGQNEQYF. CDR3 nucleotides: TGCGCCAGCAGCTTACGGGAGGGCCAGAACGAGCAGTACTTC.

The genes are TRBV29-1 and TRBJ2-3; 8 nucleotides agree with TRBD1. Germline CDR1 is SQVTM and CDR2 is ANQGSEA. Losses at the gene ends were 5 bases for V and 2 bases for J; bases not matched to a gene: 6. The CDR3 is made up of 14 amino acids. As DNA, the CDR3 is TGCAGCGTTTATCAGGGGGCCATCACAGATACGCAGTATTTT. Translation: CSVYQGAITDTQYF.

The rearrangement links TRBV28 to TRBJ1-5; D unclear. V shed 2 bases and J shed 3 bases, with 11 bases lying between them. Germline CDR1 reads MDHEN; CDR2 reads SYDVKM. The CDR3 is 15 residues long. DNA for the CDR3: TGTGCCAGCAGTTTAAACCTCCAGGCCAATCAGCCCCAGCATTTT. Its protein is CASSLNLQANQPQHF.

The J gene is TRBJ2-1, the V gene TRBV7-9; 7 bases are a match to TRBD2. Germline loops: CDR1 SEHNR, CDR2 FQNEAQ (reference sequence). The CDR3 has 16 amino acids. The V gene end was trimmed by 5 bases and the J gene end by 0 bases; junction bases not matched to a gene: 7. The CDR3 bases are TGTGCCAGCAGCGATAGCGGGCACAGCTCCTACAATGAGCAGTTCTTC. This translates into CASSDSGHSSYNEQFF.

This sequence joins TRBV7-3 and TRBJ1-2; 8 nucleotides agree with TRBD1. The CDR3 has 15 amino acids. V gave up 5 bases and J gave up 4 bases; unmatched junction bases: 9. Germline lookup yields CDR1 SGHTA and CDR2 FQGTGA. The CDR3 DNA follows: TGTGCCAGCAGCCCCCAGGGGGCCGGGACCTATGGCTACACCTTC. It yields the protein CASSPQGAGTYGYTF. Based on the CDR3 plus reference TRBV7-3 and TRBJ1-2, the full variable domain is GAGVSQTPSNKVTEKGKYVELRCDPISGHTALYWYRQSLGQGPEFLIYFQGTGAADDSGLPNDRFFAVRPEGSVSTLKIQRTERGDSAVYLCASSPQGAGTYGYTFGSGTRLTVV.

A word on this clone: Different DNA sequences within this sample yield the same CDR3. The genes are TRBV27 and TRBJ2-7; the match to TRBD2 covers 8 bases. The CDR3 has 14 residues. Germline V lookup: CDR1 MNHEY, CDR2 SMNVEV (reference sequence). The junction had 1 base not matched to a gene; V was cut back by 3 bases and J by 0 bases. The CDR3 nucleotides read TGTGCCAGCAGTTTCGCGGGGGGCTCCTACGAGCAGTACTTC. Its protein is CASSFAGGSYEQYF.

The chain has TRBV7-9 and TRBJ1-2; D uncertain. Germline V gene sequence: CDR1 SEHNR, CDR2 FQNEAQ (reference sequence). This CDR3 is built from 11 residues. V was pared by 8 bases and J by 8 bases, with 12 bases between. In DNA, the CDR3 is TGTGCCAGCTTTGCCCCAAGCGGCTACACCTTC. Its protein product is CASFAPSGYTF.

The genes are TRBV5-1 and TRBJ2-5; the D is unclear. This CDR3 has 14 amino acids. The ends were cut back, 2 bases at V and 1 base at J, with 9 bases in the middle. Germline V gene data show CDR1 as SGHRS and CDR2 as YFSETQ. The CDR3 loop reads CASSFQQSQETQYF. CDR3 nucleotides: TGCGCCAGCAGCTTTCAACAGAGCCAAGAGACCCAGTACTTC.

CDR3 coding DNA: TGTGCCAGCAGCCCTGGACAGGGTTATAACTATGGCTACACCTTC. Its protein is CASSPGQGYNYGYTF. The V gene is TRBV7-2, the J gene TRBJ1-2; 8 nucleotides line up with TRBD1. The V and J ends lost 5 bases and 1 base, in that order; junction bases with no gene match: 6. This CDR3 has 15 amino acids. CDR1 is SGHTA and CDR2 is FQGNSA in the germline V gene.

The V call is TRBV6-1, the J call TRBJ2-2; 7 bases line up with TRBD2. The CDR3 has 15 amino acids. V gave up 5 bases and J gave up 7 bases; unmatched junction bases: 10. The germline CDR1 and CDR2 sequences are MNHNS and SASEGT. CDR3 nucleotide sequence: TGTGCCAGCAGTAGCGGGAAGGGGCACGGCGGGGAGCTGTTTTTT. It encodes CASSSGKGHGGELFF.

The chain uses TRBV25-1 and TRBJ2-6, with TRBD1 matching 7 bases. With V trimmed by 4 bases and J by 4 bases, 7 bases remained unmatched. The germline V gene encodes CDR1 MGHDK and CDR2 SYGVNS. The CDR3 is 16 residues long. Here the CDR3 reads CASSGRTGVGANVLTF. The CDR3, as DNA: TGTGCCAGCAGTGGAAGAACAGGGGTCGGGGCCAACGTCCTGACTTTC.

The chain links TRBV6-5 to TRBJ2-7; 8 positions agree with TRBD1. V gave up 6 bases and J gave up 5 bases; unmatched junction bases: 6. The CDR3 covers 13 residues. In germline, CDR1 is MNHEY, CDR2 SVGAGI. Here the CDR3 reads CASRRTGWHEQYF. The DNA of the CDR3 is TGTGCCAGCAGGAGGACAGGGTGGCACGAGCAGTACTTC.

The CDR3 loop reads CSVPVVRGGSYEQYF. The DNA of the CDR3 is TGCAGCGTTCCCGTTGTTCGGGGAGGCTCCTACGAGCAGTACTTC. V usage is TRBV29-1 and J usage is TRBJ2-7, with TRBD2 as a possible D gene (6 bases). V was pared by 5 bases and J by 0 bases, with 17 bases between. The V gene's germline CDR1 is SQVTM and CDR2 ANQGSEA. The CDR3 totals 15 residues.

V usage is TRBV11-3 and J usage is TRBJ2-1; 8 positions agree with TRBD1. The V and J ends lost 7 bases and 8 bases, in that order; junction bases with no gene match: 7. Germline V gene data show CDR1 as SGHNT and CDR2 as YENEEA. This CDR3 has 13 residues. CDR3 sequence: CASMDREGDEQFF. The CDR3 bases are TGTGCCAGCATGGACAGGGAAGGGGATGAGCAGTTCTTC.

V usage is TRBV14 and J usage is TRBJ2-7; the D is unclear. With 1 base removed from V and 6 bases from J, the gap between germline ends came to 13 bases. The germline CDR1 and CDR2 sequences are SGHDN and FVKESK. This CDR3 has 14 residues. CDR3 protein: CASSQGNPLSEQYF. Written as DNA, the CDR3 is TGTGCCAGCAGCCAAGGAAACCCTCTGAGCGAGCAGTACTTC.

The J gene is TRBJ2-5, the V gene TRBV10-3; 16 nucleotides align to TRBD2. The CDR3 has 18 amino acids. Germline CDR1 reads ENHRY; CDR2 reads SYGVKD. The V gene end was trimmed by 0 bases and the J gene end by 4 bases; junction bases not matched to a gene: 5. The CDR3 DNA reads TGTGCCATCAGTGAGTCCGGGACTAGCGGGAGGGCCGGAGAGACCCAGTACTTC. Translation gives CAISESGTSGRAGETQYF.

V gene TRBV6-5 combines with J gene TRBJ2-7, with a weak D call TRBD2 (5 bases). CDR1 and CDR2 (germline): MNHEY, SVGAGI. There are 14 residues in the CDR3. Between the trimmed V and J ends, which lost 6 bases and 2 bases, there was a span of 14 bases. CDR3 sequence (DNA): TGTGCCAGCAGCTCCCCGAGGGAGACCTACGAGCAGTACTTC. The encoded protein is CASSSPRETYEQYF.